This TCR beta chain was captured in a study of Graves' ophthalmopathy and Graves' hyperthyroidism. TCR beta CDR3 amplification used RNA transcripts. Second-round multiplex PCR came after first-round RT-PCR with HTBI primers. TCRdb passed the multiplex PCR reads through MiXCR, listing each CDR3 protein once. The sample shows around 1.1 million distinct CDR3 sequences, about two fifths of them seen only once. There are 15 residues in the CDR3. The germline V gene encodes CDR1 MGHDK and CDR2 SYGVNS. With 8 bases removed from V and 7 bases from J, the gap between germline ends came to 20 bases. The chain links TRBV25-1 to TRBJ1-4, with a possible D match to TRBD1 (5 bases). Sequences were obtained from peripheral blood or thyroid tissue (not recorded which). This sequence originates from an adult man with Graves' hyperthyroidism. The CDR3 protein is CASAIWAGLVEKLFF. CDR3 DNA sequence: TGTGCCAGCGCTATCTGGGCAGGGCTAGTTGAAAAACTGTTTTTT.